This TCR beta chain was sequenced in a study of beta chain features in type 1 diabetes. Via CD45RO/CCR7/CD25/CD127/CD95/CD27, cells of the CD4+ naive, central memory, regulatory and stem cell-like memory subsets were sorted. V was pared by 5 bases and J by 4 bases, with 13 bases between. The CDR3 has 14 residues. Germline CDR1 is PRHDT and CDR2 is FYEKMQ (reference sequence). Only a few counts were recorded for this clone. Since all of the isolated RNA was reverse transcribed, expressed TCRB transcripts were what got sequenced. Clones were sequenced by immunoSEQ multiplex PCR, and TCRdb holds only the in-frame ones, with some missing. This sample has around 310,000 clones, with 11% found just once.

This chain joins TRBV13 and TRBJ2-3; D is possibly TRBD1 (6 bases). The sample comprised naive CD4+ T cells from blood. This TCR was recovered from a woman aged 30 to 39 in good health. As DNA, the CDR3 is TGTGCCAGCAGCCCGCGGACAGCCTCAGATACGCAGTATTTT. As protein: CASSPRTASDTQYF.